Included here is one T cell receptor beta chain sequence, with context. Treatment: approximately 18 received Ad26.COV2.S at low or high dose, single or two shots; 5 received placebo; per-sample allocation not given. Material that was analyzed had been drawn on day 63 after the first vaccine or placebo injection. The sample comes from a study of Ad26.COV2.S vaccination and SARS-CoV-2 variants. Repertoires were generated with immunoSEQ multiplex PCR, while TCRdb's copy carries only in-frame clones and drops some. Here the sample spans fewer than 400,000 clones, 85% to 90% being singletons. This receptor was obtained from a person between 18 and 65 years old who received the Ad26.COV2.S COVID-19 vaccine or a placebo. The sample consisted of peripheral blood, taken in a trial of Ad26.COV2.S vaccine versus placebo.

Written as DNA, the CDR3 is TGTGCCTGGAGTGAACCCTCACCCCTCCACTTT. The encoded protein is CAWSEPSPLHF. The chain joins TRBV30 to TRBJ1-6; D remains ambiguous. Germline CDR1 is GTSNPN and CDR2 is SVGIG (reference sequence). Trimming shortened V by 1 base and J by 10 bases, and 5 bases separated the two germline ends. The CDR3 loop spans 11 amino acids. Drawing the rest from reference TRBV30 and TRBJ1-6, the complete variable domain is SQTIHQWPATLVQPVGSPLSLECTVEGTSNPNLYWYRQAAGRGLQLLFYSVGIGQISSEVPQNLSASRPQDRQFILSSKKLLLSDSGFYLCAWSEPSPLHFGNGTRLTVT.